This T cell receptor beta chain comes out of a study of shared clonotypes between healthy human individuals. Profiling relied on immunoSEQ multiplex PCR, and the TCRdb table lists in-frame clones only, not all of them. The data show fewer than 3 million clones, roughly 90% seen once. V gave up 7 bases and J gave up 2 bases, with 17 bases separating them. Germline values: CDR1 MNHEY, CDR2 SVGAGI. The CDR3 consists of 15 residues. The sample was naive CD4+ T cells from PBMCs. Subset: CD45RA+ positively selected. This chain joins TRBV6-5 and TRBJ1-2, with unresolved D. This clonotype was obtained from a man between 18 and 29 years old in good health. Some clones in this sample may be carry-over from other donors' samples. The CDR3 here is CASTHRALSNYGYTF. Here the CDR3 DNA reads TGTGCCAGCACGCATAGGGCGCTCTCCAACTATGGCTACACCTTC.